This T cell receptor beta chain is from a study of T-cell reconstitution after alpha-beta-depleted transplantation in children. The CDR3 is made up of 15 amino acids. The J segment lost 2 bases and the V segment lost 4 bases, leaving 5 bases of the junction unmatched. Per germline, CDR1 MGHDK and CDR2 SYGVNS. This clonotype was counted many times. Preparation of the TCRbeta library involved a method that used unique molecular identifiers. MiXCR, applied by TCRdb to the PCR reads, yields one record per CDR3 protein. The table records just over 350,000 distinct CDR3 sequences, 13% of them present only once.

V gene TRBV25-1 combines with J gene TRBJ2-3, with 8 bases matching TRBD1. The receptor was isolated from a human donor who donated a stem cell graft to a child with Fanconi anemia. The sample in question was PBMCs, obtained from the stem cell graft. CDR3 DNA: TGTGCCAGCAGTGGCCAGGGGGCTATCACAGATACGCAGTATTTT. Its protein product is CASSGQGAITDTQYF.